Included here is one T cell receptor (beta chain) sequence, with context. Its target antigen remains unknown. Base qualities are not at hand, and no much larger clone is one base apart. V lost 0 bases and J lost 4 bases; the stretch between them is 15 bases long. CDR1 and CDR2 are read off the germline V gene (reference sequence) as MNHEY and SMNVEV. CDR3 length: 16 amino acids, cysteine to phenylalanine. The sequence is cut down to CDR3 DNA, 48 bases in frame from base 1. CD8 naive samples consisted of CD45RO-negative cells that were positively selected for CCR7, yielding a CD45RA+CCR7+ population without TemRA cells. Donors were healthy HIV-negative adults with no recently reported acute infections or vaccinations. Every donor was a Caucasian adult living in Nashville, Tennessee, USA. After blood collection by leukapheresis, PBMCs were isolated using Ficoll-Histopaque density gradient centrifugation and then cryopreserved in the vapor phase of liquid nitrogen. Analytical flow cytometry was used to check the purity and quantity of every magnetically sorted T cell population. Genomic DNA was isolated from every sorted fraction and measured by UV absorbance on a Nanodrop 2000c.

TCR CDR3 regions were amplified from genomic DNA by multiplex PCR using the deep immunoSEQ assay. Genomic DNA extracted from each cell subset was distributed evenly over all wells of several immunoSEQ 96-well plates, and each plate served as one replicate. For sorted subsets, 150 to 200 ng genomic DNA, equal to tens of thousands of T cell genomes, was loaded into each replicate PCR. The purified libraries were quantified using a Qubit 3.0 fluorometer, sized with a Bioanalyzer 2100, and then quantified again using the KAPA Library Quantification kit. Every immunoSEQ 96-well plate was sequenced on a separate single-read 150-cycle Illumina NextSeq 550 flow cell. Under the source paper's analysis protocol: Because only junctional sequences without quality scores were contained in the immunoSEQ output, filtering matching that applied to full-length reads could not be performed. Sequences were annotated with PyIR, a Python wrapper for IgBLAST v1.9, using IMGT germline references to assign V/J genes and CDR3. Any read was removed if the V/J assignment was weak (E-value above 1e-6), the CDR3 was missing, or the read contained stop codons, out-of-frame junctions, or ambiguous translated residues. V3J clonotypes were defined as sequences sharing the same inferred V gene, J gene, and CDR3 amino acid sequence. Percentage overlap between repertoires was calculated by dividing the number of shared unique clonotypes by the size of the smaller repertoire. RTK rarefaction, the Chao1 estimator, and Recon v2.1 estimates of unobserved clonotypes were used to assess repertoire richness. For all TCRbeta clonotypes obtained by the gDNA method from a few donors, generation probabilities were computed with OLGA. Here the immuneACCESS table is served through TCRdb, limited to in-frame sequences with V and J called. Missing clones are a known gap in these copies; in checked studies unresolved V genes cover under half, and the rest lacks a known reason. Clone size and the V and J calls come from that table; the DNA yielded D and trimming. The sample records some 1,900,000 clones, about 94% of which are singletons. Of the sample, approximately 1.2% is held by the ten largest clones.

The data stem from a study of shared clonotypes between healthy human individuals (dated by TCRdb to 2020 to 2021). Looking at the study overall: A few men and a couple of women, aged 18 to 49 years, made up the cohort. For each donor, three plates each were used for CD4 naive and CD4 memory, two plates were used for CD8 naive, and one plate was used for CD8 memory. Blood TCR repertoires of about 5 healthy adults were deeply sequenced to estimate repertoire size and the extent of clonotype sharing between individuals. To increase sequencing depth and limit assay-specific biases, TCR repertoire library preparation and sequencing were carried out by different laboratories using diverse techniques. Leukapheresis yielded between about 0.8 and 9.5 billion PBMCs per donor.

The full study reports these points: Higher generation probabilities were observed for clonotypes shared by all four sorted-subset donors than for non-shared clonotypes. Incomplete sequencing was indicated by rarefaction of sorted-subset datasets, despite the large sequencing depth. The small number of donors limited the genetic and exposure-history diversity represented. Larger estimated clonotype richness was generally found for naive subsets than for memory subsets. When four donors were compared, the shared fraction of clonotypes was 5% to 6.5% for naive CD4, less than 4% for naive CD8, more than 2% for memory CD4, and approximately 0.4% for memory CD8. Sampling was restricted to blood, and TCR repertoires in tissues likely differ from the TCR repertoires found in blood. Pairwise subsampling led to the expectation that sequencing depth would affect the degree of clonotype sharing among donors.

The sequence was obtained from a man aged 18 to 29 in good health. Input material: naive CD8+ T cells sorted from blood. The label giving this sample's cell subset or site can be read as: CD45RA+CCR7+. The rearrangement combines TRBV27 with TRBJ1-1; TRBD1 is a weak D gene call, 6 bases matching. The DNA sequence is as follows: TGTGCCAGCAGTTTATCGATTGGCAGGGGAGGCACTGAAGCTTTCTTT. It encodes CASSLSIGRGGTEAFF.